What follows is one T cell receptor (beta chain) and its context. Its target is not known. Other nucleotide sequences from this sample produce the same CDR3. Clones were sequenced by immunoSEQ multiplex PCR, and TCRdb holds only the in-frame ones, with some missing. The top ten hold 11% of the sample, which has around 120,000 clones, 85% to 90% seen once. This sample is part of a study of T cell responses to AZD1222 COVID-19 vaccine. General study points: Distributed over spike, vaccine-associated CD4 TCRs predominated at 160-218 and 743-854.

V lost 0 bases, J lost 6 bases, and 5 bases lay in between. The CDR3 length is 11 residues. CDR1 is GTSNPN, CDR2 SVGIG, per germline (reference sequence). The V call is TRBV30, the J call TRBJ1-1; no firm D call. Sequenced material: peripheral blood, taken on day 0 of MenACWY control vaccination. The sequence came from an adult in good health. CDR3 sequence: CAWSVRAEAFF. In nucleotides, the CDR3 is TGTGCCTGGAGTGTGAGGGCTGAAGCTTTCTTT.